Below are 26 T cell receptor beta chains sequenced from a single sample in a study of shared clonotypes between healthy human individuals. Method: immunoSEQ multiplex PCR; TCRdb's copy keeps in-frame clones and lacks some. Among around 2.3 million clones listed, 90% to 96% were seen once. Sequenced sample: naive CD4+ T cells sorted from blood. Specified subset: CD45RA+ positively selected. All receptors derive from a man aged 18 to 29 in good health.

CDR3 nucleotides: TGCGCCAGCACTCTGGGGGCCGGGCTGGGAAACATTCAGTACTTC. Its protein product is CASTLGAGLGNIQYF. The V and J genes are TRBV10-1 and TRBJ2-4; a weak D match, TRBD1 (6 bases). Per germline, CDR1 WNHNN and CDR2 SYGVQD (reference sequence). This CDR3 contains 15 residues. V was cut by 7 bases and J by 6 bases, with 19 bases left in between.

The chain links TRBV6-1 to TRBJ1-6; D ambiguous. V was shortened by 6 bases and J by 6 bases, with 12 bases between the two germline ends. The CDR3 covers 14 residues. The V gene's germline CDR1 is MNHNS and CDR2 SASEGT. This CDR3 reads CASRTSVLNSPLHF. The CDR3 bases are TGTGCCAGCAGAACAAGTGTCCTTAATTCACCCCTCCACTTT.

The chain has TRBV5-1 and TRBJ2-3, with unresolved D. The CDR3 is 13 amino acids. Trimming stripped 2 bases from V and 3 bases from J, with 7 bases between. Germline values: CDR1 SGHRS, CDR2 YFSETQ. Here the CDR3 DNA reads TGCGCCAGCAGCTTTCCGGAAACAGATACGCAGTATTTT. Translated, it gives CASSFPETDTQYF.

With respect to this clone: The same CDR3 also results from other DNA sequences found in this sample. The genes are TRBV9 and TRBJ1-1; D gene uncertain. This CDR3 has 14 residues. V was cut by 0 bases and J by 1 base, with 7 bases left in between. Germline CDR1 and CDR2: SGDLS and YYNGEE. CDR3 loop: CASSVGPENTEAFF. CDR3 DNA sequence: TGTGCCAGCAGCGTAGGACCTGAGAACACTGAAGCTTTCTTT.

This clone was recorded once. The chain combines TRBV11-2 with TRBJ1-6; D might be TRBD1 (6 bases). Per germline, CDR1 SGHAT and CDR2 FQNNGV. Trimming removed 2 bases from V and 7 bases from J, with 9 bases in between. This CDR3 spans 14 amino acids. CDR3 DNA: TGTGCCAGCAGCTTATCGGACAGCAATTCACCCCTCCACTTT. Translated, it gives CASSLSDSNSPLHF.

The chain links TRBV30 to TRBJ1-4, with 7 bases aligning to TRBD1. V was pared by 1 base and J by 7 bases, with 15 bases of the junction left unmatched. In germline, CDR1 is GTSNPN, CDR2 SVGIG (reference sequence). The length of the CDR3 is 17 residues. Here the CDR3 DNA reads TGTGCCTGGAGTGGGCCCGTTTTGACAGGGCGGGGTGAAAAACTGTTTTTT. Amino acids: CAWSGPVLTGRGEKLFF.

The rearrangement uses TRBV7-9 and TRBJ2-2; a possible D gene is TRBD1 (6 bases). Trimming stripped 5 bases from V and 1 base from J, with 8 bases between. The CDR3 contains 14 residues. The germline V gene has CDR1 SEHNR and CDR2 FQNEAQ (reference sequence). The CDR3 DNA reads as TGTGCCAGCAGCCCGACAGGGAACACCGGGGAGCTGTTTTTT. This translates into CASSPTGNTGELFF.

The DNA for the CDR3 is TGTGCCAGCAGCCCCAGTAGCGCAACCTACAATGAGCAGTTCTTC. It encodes CASSPSSATYNEQFF. This rearrangement joins TRBV7-2 to TRBJ2-1, with D possibly being TRBD2 (5 bases). The length of the CDR3 is 15 residues. In germline, CDR1 is SGHTA, CDR2 FQGNSA. Trimming shortened V by 5 bases and J by 2 bases, and 13 bases separated the two germline ends.

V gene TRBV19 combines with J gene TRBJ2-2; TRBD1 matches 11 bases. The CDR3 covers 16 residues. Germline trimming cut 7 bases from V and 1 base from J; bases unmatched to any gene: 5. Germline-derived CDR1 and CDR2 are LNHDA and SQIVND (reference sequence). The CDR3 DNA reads TGTGCCAGTATCTGGACAGGGGGCCGGAACACCGGGGAGCTGTTTTTT. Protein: CASIWTGGRNTGELFF.

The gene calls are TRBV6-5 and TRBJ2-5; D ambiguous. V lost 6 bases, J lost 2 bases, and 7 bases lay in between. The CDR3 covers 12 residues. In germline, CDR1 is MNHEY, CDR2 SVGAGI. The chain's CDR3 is CASRRSQETQYF. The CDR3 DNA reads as TGTGCCAGCAGACGGTCACAAGAGACCCAGTACTTC.

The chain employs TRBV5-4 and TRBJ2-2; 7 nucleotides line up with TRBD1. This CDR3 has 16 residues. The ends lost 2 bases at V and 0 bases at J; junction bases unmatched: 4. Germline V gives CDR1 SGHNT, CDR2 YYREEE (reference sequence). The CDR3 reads CASSFTGAANTGELFF. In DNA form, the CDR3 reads TGTGCCAGCAGCTTTACAGGGGCCGCGAACACCGGGGAGCTGTTTTTT.

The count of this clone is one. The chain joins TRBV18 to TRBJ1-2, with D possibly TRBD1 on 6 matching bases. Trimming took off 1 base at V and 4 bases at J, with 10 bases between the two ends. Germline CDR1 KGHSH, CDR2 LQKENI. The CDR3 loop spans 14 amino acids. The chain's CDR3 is CASSPQGVTYGYTF. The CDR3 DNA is TGTGCCAGCTCACCACAGGGGGTTACCTATGGCTACACCTTC. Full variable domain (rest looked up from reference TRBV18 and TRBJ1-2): NAGVMQNPRHLVRRRGQEARLRCSPMKGHSHVYWYRQLPEEGLKFMVYLQKENIIDESGMPKERFSAEFPKEGPSILRIQQVVRGDSAAYFCASSPQGVTYGYTFGSGTRLTVV.

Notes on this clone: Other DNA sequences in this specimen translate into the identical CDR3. This chain's CDR3 is CASSYRDTNYGYTF. CDR3 in DNA: TGTGCCAGCAGTTACCGGGACACAAACTATGGCTACACCTTC. The chain links TRBV6-5 to TRBJ1-2, with D tentatively TRBD1 (6 bases). CDR3 length: 14 amino acids. Trimming cost V 2 bases and J 2 bases, with 9 bases left between them. CDR1 is MNHEY, CDR2 SVGAGI, per germline.

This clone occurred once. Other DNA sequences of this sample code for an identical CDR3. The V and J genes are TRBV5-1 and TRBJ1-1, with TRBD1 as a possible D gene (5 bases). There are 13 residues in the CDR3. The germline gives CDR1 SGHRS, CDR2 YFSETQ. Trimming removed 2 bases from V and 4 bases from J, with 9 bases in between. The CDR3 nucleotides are TGCGCCAGCAGCTTAGAGGGGAGCACTGAAGCTTTCTTT. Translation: CASSLEGSTEAFF.

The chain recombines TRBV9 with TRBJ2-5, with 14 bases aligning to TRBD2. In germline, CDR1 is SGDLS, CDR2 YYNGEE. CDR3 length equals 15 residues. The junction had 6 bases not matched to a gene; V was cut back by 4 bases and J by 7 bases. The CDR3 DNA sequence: TGTGCCAGCAGCAGACTAGCGGGAGGGCCTGGGACCCAGTACTTC. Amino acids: CASSRLAGGPGTQYF.

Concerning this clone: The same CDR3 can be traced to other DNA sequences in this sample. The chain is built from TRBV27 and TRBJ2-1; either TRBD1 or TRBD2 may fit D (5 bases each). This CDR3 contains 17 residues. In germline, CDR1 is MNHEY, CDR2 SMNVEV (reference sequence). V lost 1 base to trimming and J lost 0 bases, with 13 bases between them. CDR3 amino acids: CASSLFLAGSSYNEQFF. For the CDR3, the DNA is TGTGCCAGCAGTTTATTCCTAGCAGGGAGCTCCTACAATGAGCAGTTCTTC.

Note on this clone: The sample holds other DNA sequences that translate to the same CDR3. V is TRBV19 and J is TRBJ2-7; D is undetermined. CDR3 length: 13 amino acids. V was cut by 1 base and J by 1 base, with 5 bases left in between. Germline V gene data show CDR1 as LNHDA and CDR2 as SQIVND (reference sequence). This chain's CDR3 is CASSIGPSYEQYF. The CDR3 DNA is TGTGCCAGTAGTATAGGCCCGTCCTACGAGCAGTACTTC.

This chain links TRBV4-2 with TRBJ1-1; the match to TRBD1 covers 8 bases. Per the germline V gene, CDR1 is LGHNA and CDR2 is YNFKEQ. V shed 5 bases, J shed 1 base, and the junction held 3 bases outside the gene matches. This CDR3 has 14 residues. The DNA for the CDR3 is TGTGCCAGCAGCTCCGGGACAGGGAACACTGAAGCTTTCTTT. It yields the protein CASSSGTGNTEAFF.

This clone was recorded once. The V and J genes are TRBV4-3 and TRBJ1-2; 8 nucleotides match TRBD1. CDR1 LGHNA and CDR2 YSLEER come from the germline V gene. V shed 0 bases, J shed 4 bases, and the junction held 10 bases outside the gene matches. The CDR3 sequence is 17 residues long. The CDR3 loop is CASSQDDGGQGLYGYTF. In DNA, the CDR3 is TGCGCCAGCAGCCAAGATGATGGAGGACAGGGCCTCTATGGCTACACCTTC.

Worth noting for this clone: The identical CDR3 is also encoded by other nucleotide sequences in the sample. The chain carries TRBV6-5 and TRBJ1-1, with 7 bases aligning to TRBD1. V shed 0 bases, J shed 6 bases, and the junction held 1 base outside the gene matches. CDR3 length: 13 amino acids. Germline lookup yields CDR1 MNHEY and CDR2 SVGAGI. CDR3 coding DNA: TGTGCCAGCAGTTACTCCGGGACAGCTGAAGCTTTCTTT. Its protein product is CASSYSGTAEAFF.

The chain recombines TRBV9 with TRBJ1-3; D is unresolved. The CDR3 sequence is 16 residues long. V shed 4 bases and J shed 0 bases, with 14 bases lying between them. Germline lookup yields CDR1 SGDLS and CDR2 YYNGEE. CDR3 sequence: CASSSYQGPSGNTIYF. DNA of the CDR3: TGTGCCAGCAGCAGTTATCAAGGACCCTCTGGAAACACCATATATTTT.

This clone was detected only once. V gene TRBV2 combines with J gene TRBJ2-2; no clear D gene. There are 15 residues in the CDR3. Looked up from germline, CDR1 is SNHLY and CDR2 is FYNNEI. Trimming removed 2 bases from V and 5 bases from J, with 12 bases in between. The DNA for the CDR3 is TGTGCCAGCAGTGAACTCGGGCGTGGGACCGGGGAGCTGTTTTTT. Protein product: CASSELGRGTGELFF.

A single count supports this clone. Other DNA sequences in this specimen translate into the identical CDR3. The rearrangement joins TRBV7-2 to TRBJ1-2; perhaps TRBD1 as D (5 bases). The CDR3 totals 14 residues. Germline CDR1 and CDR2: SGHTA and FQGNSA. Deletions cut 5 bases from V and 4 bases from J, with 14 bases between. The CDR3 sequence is CASSPGTGGYGYTF. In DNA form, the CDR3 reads TGTGCCAGCAGCCCAGGTACGGGGGGCTATGGCTACACCTTC.

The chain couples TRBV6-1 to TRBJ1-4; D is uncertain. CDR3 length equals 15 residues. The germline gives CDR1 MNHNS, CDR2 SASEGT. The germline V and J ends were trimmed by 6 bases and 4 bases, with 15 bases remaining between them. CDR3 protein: CASSAPDLGNEKLFF. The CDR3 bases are TGTGCCAGCAGCGCCCCGGATCTGGGTAATGAAAAACTGTTTTTT.

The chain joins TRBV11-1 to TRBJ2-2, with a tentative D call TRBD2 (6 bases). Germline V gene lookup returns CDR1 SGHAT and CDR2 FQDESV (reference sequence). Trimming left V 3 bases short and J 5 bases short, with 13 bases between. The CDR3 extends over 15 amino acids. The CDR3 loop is CASSFGLRGTGELFF. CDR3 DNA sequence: TGTGCCAGCAGCTTTGGGCTACGGGGGACCGGGGAGCTGTTTTTT.

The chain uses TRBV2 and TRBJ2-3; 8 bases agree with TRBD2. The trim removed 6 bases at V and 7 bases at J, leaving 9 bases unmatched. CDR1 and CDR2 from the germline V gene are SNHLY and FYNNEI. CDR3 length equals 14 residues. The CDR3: CASSQPGGPYTQYF. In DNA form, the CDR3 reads TGTGCCAGCAGCCAGCCGGGAGGGCCGTATACGCAGTATTTT.